What follows is one T cell receptor (beta chain) and its context. This entry is derived from a study of blood T cell repertoires in COVID-19. Method: immunoSEQ multiplex PCR; TCRdb's copy keeps in-frame clones and lacks some. The sample has under 200,000 clones, roughly nine tenths seen once. Germline V gene sequence: CDR1 SGHVS, CDR2 FNYEAQ. This CDR3 spans 14 amino acids. Trimming stripped 3 bases from V and 3 bases from J, with 11 bases between. The V gene is TRBV7-6, the J gene TRBJ1-2, with a tentative D call TRBD1 (5 bases). The receptor's source is a man between 65 and 85 years old with acute or convalescent COVID-19. Source material: peripheral blood. CDR3 amino acids: CASSFHEGDYGYTF. DNA of the CDR3: TGTGCCAGCAGCTTCCACGAAGGGGACTATGGCTACACCTTC.